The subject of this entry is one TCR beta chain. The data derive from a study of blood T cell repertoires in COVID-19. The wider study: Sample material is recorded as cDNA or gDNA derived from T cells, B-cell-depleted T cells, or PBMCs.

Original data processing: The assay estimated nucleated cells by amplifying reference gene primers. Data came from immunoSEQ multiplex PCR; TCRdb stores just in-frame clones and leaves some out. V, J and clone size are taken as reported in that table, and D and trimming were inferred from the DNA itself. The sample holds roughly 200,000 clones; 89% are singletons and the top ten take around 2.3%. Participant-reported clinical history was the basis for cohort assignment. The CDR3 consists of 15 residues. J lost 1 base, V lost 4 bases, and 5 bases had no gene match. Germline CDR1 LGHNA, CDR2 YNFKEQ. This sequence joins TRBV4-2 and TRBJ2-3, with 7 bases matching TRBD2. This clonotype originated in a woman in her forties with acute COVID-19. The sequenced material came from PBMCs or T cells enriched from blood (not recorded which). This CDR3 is CASSLTSDGTDTQYF. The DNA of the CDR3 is TGTGCCAGCAGCCTTACTAGCGACGGCACAGATACGCAGTATTTT.